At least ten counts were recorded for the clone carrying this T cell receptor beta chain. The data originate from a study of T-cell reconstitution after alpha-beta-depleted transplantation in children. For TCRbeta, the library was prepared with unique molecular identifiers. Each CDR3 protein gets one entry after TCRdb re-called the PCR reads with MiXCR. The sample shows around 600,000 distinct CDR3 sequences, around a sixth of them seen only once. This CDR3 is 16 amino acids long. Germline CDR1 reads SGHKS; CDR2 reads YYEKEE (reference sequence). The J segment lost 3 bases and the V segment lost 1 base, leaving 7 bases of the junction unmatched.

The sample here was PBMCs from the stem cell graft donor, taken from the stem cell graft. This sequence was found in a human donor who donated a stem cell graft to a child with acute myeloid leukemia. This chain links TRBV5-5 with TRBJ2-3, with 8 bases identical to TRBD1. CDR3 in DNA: TGTGCCAGCAGCTTGCCATCAGGGGGCACGACAGATACGCAGTATTTT. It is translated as CASSLPSGGTTDTQYF.